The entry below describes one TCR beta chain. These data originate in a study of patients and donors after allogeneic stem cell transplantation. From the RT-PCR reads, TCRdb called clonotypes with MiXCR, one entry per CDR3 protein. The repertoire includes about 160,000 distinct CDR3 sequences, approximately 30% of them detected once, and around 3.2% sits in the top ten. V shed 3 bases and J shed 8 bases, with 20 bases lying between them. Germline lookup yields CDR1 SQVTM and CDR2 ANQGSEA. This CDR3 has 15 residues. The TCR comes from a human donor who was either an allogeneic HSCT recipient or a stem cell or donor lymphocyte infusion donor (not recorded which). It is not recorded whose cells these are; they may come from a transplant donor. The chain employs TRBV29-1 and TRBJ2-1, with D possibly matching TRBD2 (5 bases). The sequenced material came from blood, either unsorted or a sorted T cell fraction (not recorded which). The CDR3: CSVEDPNLLVDEQFF. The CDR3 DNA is TGCAGCGTTGAGGACCCGAACCTACTAGTCGATGAGCAGTTCTTC.